This T cell receptor (beta chain) came from a study of spatial heterogeneity in lung cancer. Study results and limitations: The study found that expanded intratumoral alpha and beta TCR counts tracked tumor mutation counts.

Time point in this sample: sample taken at primary tumor resection. V lost 6 bases and J lost 6; bases outside the gene matches: 9. The germline V gene encodes CDR1 MDHEN and CDR2 SYDVKM. The CDR3 contains 15 residues. As for this clonotype: Its antigen is as yet unknown.

TCRdb passed the 5' RACE reads through MiXCR, listing each CDR3 protein once. The sample has 2,500 to 3,500 distinct CDR3 sequences; under 14% are singletons. This receptor was taken from a male donor with early-stage non-small cell lung cancer. The sequencing here drew on lung tumor tissue, taken at surgery. This chain joins TRBV28 and TRBJ1-2; TRBD1 matches at 11 bases. The chain's CDR3 is CASSHGQGAVHGYTF. The CDR3 DNA reads as TGTGCCAGCAGCCACGGACAGGGGGCAGTTCATGGCTACACCTTC.